One T cell receptor (beta chain) is described in this entry. Its antigen specificity is not known. The input lacks base qualities; no much larger clone sits a single base away. V is pared back by 4 bases and J by 1 base, with 16 bases lying between the germline termini. From a lookup of the germline V gene, CDR1 and CDR2 are SGHRS and YFSETQ. The CDR3, from cysteine to phenylalanine, totals 16 residues. Only the CDR3 region is kept as DNA, spanning 48 bases read in frame from base 1. The donors were healthy, HIV-negative adults with no recently reported acute infections or vaccinations. Every donor was a Caucasian adult residing in Nashville, Tennessee, USA. CD4+ T cells were enriched by magnetic negative selection, after which naive cells were positively selected on CD45RA and the negative fraction was taken as the memory subset. Blood was collected by leukapheresis, and PBMCs were isolated by Ficoll-Histopaque density gradient centrifugation and then cryopreserved in liquid nitrogen vapor phase. Purity and quantity of every magnetically sorted T cell population were checked by analytical flow cytometry. From each sorted fraction, genomic DNA was isolated and quantified by UV absorbance on a Nanodrop 2000c.

This record comes from a study of shared clonotypes between healthy human individuals (dated by TCRdb to 2019 to 2021). Notes on the research overall: The cohort included a few men and a couple of women between 18 and 49 years of age. For each donor, CD4 naive and CD4 memory were each run on three plates, CD8 naive on two plates, and CD8 memory on one plate. Blood TCR repertoires of about five healthy adults were deeply sequenced to estimate repertoire size and the extent of clonotype sharing between individuals. To increase sequencing depth and limit assay-specific biases, TCR repertoire library preparation and sequencing were carried out by different laboratories using diverse techniques. Between about 0.85 and 9.5 billion PBMCs per donor were obtained by leukapheresis. What the authors observed across the whole study: Sampling was limited to blood, and TCR repertoires in tissue likely differ from TCR repertoires in blood. Based on pairwise subsampling, the degree of clonotype sharing among donors was expected to be affected by sequencing depth. The small number of donors limited the genetic and exposure-history diversity represented. Higher generation probabilities were observed for clonotypes shared by all four sorted-subset donors than for non-shared clonotypes. Naive subsets generally had larger estimated clonotype richness than memory subsets did. Sharing across several donors was observed for 5% to 6.5% of naive CD4, over 3% of naive CD8, about 2.3% of memory CD4, and roughly 0.4% of memory CD8 clonotypes. Even with the large sequencing depth, rarefaction of the sorted-subset datasets indicated that sequencing was incomplete.

Using the deep immunoSEQ assay, multiplex PCR amplified TCR CDR3 regions from genomic DNA. Genomic DNA extracted from each cell subset was distributed evenly over all wells of several immunoSEQ 96-well plates, and each plate served as one replicate. For sorted subsets, about 200 ng genomic DNA, equal to approximately 30,000 T cell genomes, was loaded into each replicate PCR. Purified libraries were quantified with a Qubit 3.0 fluorometer, sized on a Bioanalyzer 2100, and re-quantified with the KAPA Library Quantification kit. Every immunoSEQ 96-well plate was sequenced on a dedicated single-read 150-cycle Illumina NextSeq 550 flow cell. The authors' pipeline ran thus. Because the immunoSEQ output held only junctional sequences and lacked quality scores, the filtering could not match the filtering applied to full-length reads. To assign V/J genes and CDR3, sequences were annotated against IMGT germline references using PyIR, a Python wrapper for IgBLAST v1.9. Reads were removed for weak V/J assignments (E-value above 1e-6), missing CDR3, stop codons, out-of-frame junctions, or ambiguous translated residues. V3J clonotypes were defined as sequences sharing an identical inferred V gene, J gene, and CDR3 amino acid sequence. Percentage overlap between repertoires was calculated by dividing the number of shared unique clonotypes by the size of the smaller repertoire. Repertoire richness was assessed with RTK rarefaction, the Chao1 estimator, and Recon v2.1 estimates of unobserved clonotypes. For all TCRbeta clonotypes obtained by the gDNA method from a handful of donors, generation probabilities were computed with OLGA. What TCRdb holds here is the immuneACCESS table cut down to in-frame rearrangements. Part of the clones is not present; checked against another copy, under half of the missing clones reflect an unresolved V gene, and the others are unexplained. That table is the source of V, J and clone size, and D and trimming were worked out from the DNA. The sample data list a few million clones, and just over 90% of these were observed just once. Of the sample, roughly 0.36% falls within the top ten clones.

Sequenced: naive CD4+ T cells from PBMCs. The sample's cell subset or site, from its label and the paper: CD45RA+ positively selected. The chain was built from TRBV5-1 and TRBJ2-3; the D element could tentatively be TRBD1 or TRBD2, as 6 bases agree for each. The receptor was derived from a man between 18 and 35 years old in good health. Some clones in this sample may be carry-over from other donors' samples. The DNA reads as follows: TGCGCCAGCAGCACGGGGGCTGGGTCTCGCACAGATACGCAGTATTTT. This sequence encodes CASSTGAGSRTDTQYF. When the CDR3 is completed using the reference TRBV5-1 and TRBJ2-3 genes on either side, the full variable domain is KAGVTQTPRYLIKTRGQQVTLSCSPISGHRSVSWYQQTPGQGLQFLFEYFSETQRNKGNFPGRFSGRQFSNSRSEMNVSTLELGDSALYLCASSTGAGSRTDTQYFGPGTRLTVL.